The clone carrying this TCR beta chain was seen once. The antigen remains undetermined. The data originate from a study of OX40 agonist ivuxolimab in advanced cancers. Study overall: Every 2 weeks, patients received ivuxolimab intravenously, dosed at 0.01 to 10 mg/kg. The study, taken as a whole, reports: The study found that CD8+ T cells averaged more expanded clones than CD4+. The 0.1-3.0 mg/kg partial responders had among the lowest clonal expansion.

Deletions cut 1 base from V and 2 bases from J, with 9 bases between. From germline, CDR1 is SGHAT and CDR2 FQNNGV. The CDR3 is 14 residues long. Sequenced by immunoSEQ multiplex PCR; TCRdb stores in-frame clones only, minus some. The table shows about 80,000 clones, with about 90% occurring only once. V usage is TRBV11-2 and J usage is TRBJ2-7; D gene uncertain. Source: CD4+ or CD8+ T cells sorted from blood, taken in a trial of the OX40 agonist ivuxolimab. This receptor was taken from an adult with an advanced solid tumor such as melanoma, head and neck, liver or kidney cancer. The CDR3 bases are TGTGCCAGCAGCTTAGTATATTCTACCTACGAGCAGTACTTC. It specifies CASSLVYSTYEQYF.